The rows below give T cell receptor beta chains drawn from one sample of a study of cytotoxic CD8 clonotypes in ibrutinib-treated CLL. Profiling relied on immunoSEQ multiplex PCR, and the TCRdb table lists in-frame clones only, not all of them. The repertoire holds about 160,000 clones, with approximately 84% as singletons. Material: PBMCs, obtained after 24 months of ibrutinib treatment. These receptors came from a human donor with chronic lymphocytic leukemia. Both conserved end residues are part of each CDR3. D genes are given only for firm matches. Size values are once, few and many counts, or a class for expanded clones, and some rows have none.

clone size	V gene	J gene	D gene	CDR3 length	CDR3 protein	CDR3 DNA
.	TRBV6-6	TRBJ1-1	.	12	CASSLQGTEAFF	TGTGCCAGCAGTCTGCAGGGCACTGAAGCTTTCTTT
.	TRBV5-5	TRBJ2-1	.	15	CASSLGHRSYNEQFF	TGTGCCAGCAGCTTGGGACACCGCTCCTACAATGAGCAGTTCTTC
.	TRBV19	TRBJ2-1	TRBD2	13	CATRAGAYNEQFF	TGTGCCACCCGAGCGGGAGCCTACAATGAGCAGTTCTTC
.	TRBV27	TRBJ1-1	.	14	CASSLYGQNTEAFF	TGTGCCAGCAGTTTATATGGCCAGAACACTGAAGCTTTCTTT
.	TRBV11-2	TRBJ1-3	.	12	CASSFRSGTIYF	TGTGCCAGCAGCTTTAGATCGGGCACCATATATTTT
.	TRBV7-2	TRBJ1-2	.	14	CASSSNTGYYGYTF	TGTGCCAGCAGCTCAAATACAGGGTACTATGGCTACACCTTC
few	TRBV4-1	TRBJ1-2	.	16	CASSQDVRSLGYGYTF	TGCGCCAGCAGCCAAGATGTCCGATCATTGGGGTATGGCTACACCTTC
.	TRBV7-8	TRBJ1-3	.	16	CASSLRTVSSGNTIYF	TGTGCCAGCAGCTTACGGACGGTGAGCTCTGGAAACACCATATATTTT
few	TRBV6-5	TRBJ1-5	.	14	CASSYSTGGRPQHF	TGTGCCAGCAGTTACTCGACGGGGGGTCGGCCCCAGCATTTT
once	TRBV5-1	TRBJ1-2	.	14	CASSLARDDYGYTF	TGCGCCAGCAGCCTTGCCAGGGACGACTATGGCTACACCTTC
.	TRBV6-1	TRBJ1-5	.	15	CASSEGGEGNQPQHF	TGTGCCAGCAGTGAAGGAGGGGAGGGCAATCAGCCCCAGCATTTT
.	TRBV5-1	TRBJ1-2	TRBD1	15	CASSFGQAVFYGYTF	TGCGCCAGCAGCTTCGGACAGGCCGTATTCTATGGCTACACCTTC
.	TRBV9	TRBJ1-4	.	15	CASSLREGSNEKLFF	TGTGCCAGCAGCCTCCGTGAAGGGTCTAATGAAAAACTGTTTTTT
.	TRBV11-2	TRBJ1-1	.	15	CASSLAGAMNTEAFF	TGTGCCAGCAGCTTAGCGGGGGCCATGAACACTGAAGCTTTCTTT
.	TRBV25-1	TRBJ1-1	TRBD1	13	CASRNRGRTEAFF	TGTGCCAGCAGGAACAGGGGAAGGACTGAAGCTTTCTTT
.	TRBV7-2	TRBJ1-4	.	17	CASSLGRQALGNEKLFF	TGTGCCAGCAGCTTAGGGCGCCAGGCCCTCGGCAATGAAAAACTGTTTTTT
.	TRBV6-5	TRBJ1-1	.	15	CASSYRGLVNTEAFF	TGTGCCAGCAGTTACAGGGGACTCGTGAACACTGAAGCTTTCTTT
.	TRBV7-9	TRBJ2-1	TRBD1	14	CASSSDRGHNEQFF	TGTGCCAGCAGCTCGGACAGGGGACACAATGAGCAGTTCTTC
few	TRBV2	TRBJ1-2	.	13	CASRTGGGDGYTF	TGTGCCAGCAGGACGGGGGGCGGAGATGGCTACACCTTC
.	TRBV30	TRBJ1-5	.	15	CAWSESGHSNQPQHF	TGTGCCTGGAGTGAGTCAGGCCATAGCAATCAGCCCCAGCATTTT
.	TRBV2	TRBJ2-7	.	13	CASRRDGVYEQYF	TGTGCCAGCAGGAGGGACGGAGTCTACGAGCAGTACTTC
.	TRBV11-2	TRBJ2-7	.	14	CASSPSGHSYEQYF	TGTGCCAGCAGCCCCTCCGGCCACTCCTACGAGCAGTACTTC
.	TRBV30	TRBJ2-3	.	12	CAWSGVGDTQYF	TGTGCCTGGAGCGGGGTCGGAGATACGCAGTATTTT
.	TRBV6-5	TRBJ1-1	TRBD1	15	CASSTRGRGNTEAFF	TGTGCCAGCAGCACCAGGGGGCGCGGGAACACTGAAGCTTTCTTT
.	TRBV7-3	TRBJ2-7	TRBD2	14	CASSPVGLAGEQYF	TGTGCCAGCAGCCCCGTCGGACTAGCGGGGGAGCAGTACTTC
.	TRBV29-1	TRBJ1-1	.	16	CSVEARGRRMNTEAFF	TGCAGCGTTGAAGCCCGCGGACGCCGGATGAACACTGAAGCTTTCTTT
.	TRBV7-9	TRBJ2-2	.	13	CASSFGLVGELFF	TGTGCCAGCAGCTTCGGACTGGTGGGGGAGCTGTTTTTT
few	TRBV5-4	TRBJ2-5	.	14	CASSLAGKGETQYF	TGTGCCAGCAGCTTGGCGGGGAAAGGAGAGACCCAGTACTTC
.	TRBV18	TRBJ2-5	TRBD1	15	CASSPTGGVRETQYF	TGTGCCAGCTCACCAACAGGGGGCGTAAGAGAGACCCAGTACTTC
.	TRBV27	TRBJ2-6	.	17	CASSFGGVLPGANVLTF	TGTGCCAGCAGTTTTGGAGGGGTCCTCCCTGGGGCCAACGTCCTGACTTTC
.	TRBV28	TRBJ2-7	.	15	CASRPRKGVSYEQYF	TGTGCCAGCAGGCCCCGTAAGGGGGTTTCCTACGAGCAGTACTTC
.	TRBV18	TRBJ2-2	.	15	CASSPQRQATGELFF	TGTGCCAGCTCACCACAGCGACAAGCCACCGGGGAGCTGTTTTTT
.	TRBV5-1	TRBJ2-5	.	12	CASSLGRETQYF	TGCGCCAGCAGTTTGGGCCGGGAGACCCAGTACTTC
.	TRBV11-2	TRBJ2-1	TRBD2	13	CASALRTLAGEFF	TGTGCCAGCGCCTTAAGGACTCTAGCGGGAGAGTTCTTC
.	TRBV7-9	TRBJ1-2	.	14	CASSPGGMNYGYTF	TGTGCCAGCAGTCCGGGCGGTATGAACTATGGCTACACCTTC
.	TRBV6-4	TRBJ1-1	.	14	CASRPRGENTEAFF	TGTGCCAGCAGGCCTAGGGGGGAGAACACTGAAGCTTTCTTT
.	TRBV7-2	TRBJ2-1	.	13	CASSLAPYNEQFF	TGTGCCAGCAGCTTAGCCCCTTACAATGAGCAGTTCTTC
.	TRBV5-6	TRBJ2-7	.	11	CASSLELEQYF	TGTGCCAGCAGCTTGGAATTAGAGCAGTACTTC
.	TRBV19	TRBJ1-1	.	13	CASSMGAGTEAFF	TGTGCCAGTAGTATGGGGGCGGGCACTGAAGCTTTCTTT
.	TRBV5-5	TRBJ2-2	.	15	CASSFTGHLTGELFF	TGTGCCAGCAGTTTTACCGGACATCTCACCGGGGAGCTGTTTTTT
once	TRBV25-1	TRBJ1-2	TRBD1	18	CASSEWGTGAPRRGGYTF	TGTGCCAGCAGTGAATGGGGGACAGGGGCCCCCCGGAGAGGTGGCTACACCTTC